Each of the 18 T cell receptor beta chains below was sequenced from the same sample in a study of CD4 T cells in relation to SARS-CoV-2 and coronaviruses. Profiled with immunoSEQ multiplex PCR; TCRdb holds only in-frame clones, not every one. This sample has about 59,000 clones, with 75% to 90% found just once. Before the COVID-19 pandemic, during about 2010-2018, CD4+ T cells were taken from unexposed donors. The sequencing sample was made of memory CD4+ T cells from PBMCs. Receptors were obtained from a human donor in good health.

In its sample, this clone was seen once. This chain connects TRBV21-1 to TRBJ2-1; no check of the table's D call, TRBD2, against the DNA was made. TRBV21-1 corresponds to a pseudogene. The CDR3 runs to 16 residues. The CDR3 loop reads CASSGPLGDFHNEQFF. The CDR3 region has the DNA TGTGCCAGCAGCGGTCCCCTAGGGGACTTCCACAATGAGCAGTTCTTC.

The chain links TRBV5-1 to TRBJ2-7; 14 nucleotides match TRBD2. Germline lookup yields CDR1 SGHRS and CDR2 YFSETQ. With 3 bases clipped from V and 5 bases from J, the junction kept 4 bases outside the gene matches. The CDR3 is 15 amino acids. CDR3 in DNA: TGCGCCAGCAGCTACGGGACTAGCGGGAGCGACGAGCAGTACTTC. Residues: CASSYGTSGSDEQYF. Drawing the rest from reference TRBV5-1 and TRBJ2-7, the complete variable domain is KAGVTQTPRYLIKTRGQQVTLSCSPISGHRSVSWYQQTPGQGLQFLFEYFSETQRNKGNFPGRFSGRQFSNSRSEMNVSTLELGDSALYLCASSYGTSGSDEQYFGPGTRLTVT.

The genes are TRBV7-5 and TRBJ2-3; the table's D call, TRBD2, was not checked against the DNA. TRBV7-5 is a recognized pseudogene. CDR3 size: 12 residues. CDR3 nucleotides: TGTGTCAGAAGCTTCCTGCGAGATACGCAGTATTTT. Translated, it gives CVRSFLRDTQYF.

The chain links TRBV5-1 to TRBJ2-6, with D unclear. The CDR3 has 16 residues. V was shortened by 0 bases and J by 0 bases, with 7 bases between the two germline ends. CDR1 and CDR2 from the germline V gene are SGHRS and YFSETQ. The CDR3 nucleotides are TGCGCCAGCAGCTTGGCCCCAGACTCTGGGGCCAACGTCCTGACTTTC. Translated: CASSLAPDSGANVLTF.

The chain uses TRBV30 and TRBJ2-3, with 9 bases lining up with TRBD2. V lost 5 bases to trimming and J lost 4 bases; unmatched junction nucleotides: 1. The CDR3 is made up of 12 amino acids. Looked up from germline, CDR1 is GTSNPN and CDR2 is SVGIG (reference sequence). The CDR3 DNA sequence: TGTGCCTGGGGGACTAGCTCAGATACGCAGTATTTT. This sequence encodes CAWGTSSDTQYF.

The chain employs TRBV28 and TRBJ2-7; 13 nucleotides align to TRBD2. Germline V gene data show CDR1 as MDHEN and CDR2 as SYDVKM. V dropped 5 bases and J dropped 5; count of bases not matched to a gene: 12. This CDR3 is 17 amino acids long. CDR3 protein: CASSTRTSGRSRNEQYF. DNA for the CDR3: TGTGCCAGCAGTACGAGGACTAGCGGGAGATCGAGGAACGAGCAGTACTTC.

This clone appeared once. The V and J genes are TRBV6-5 and TRBJ2-3, with D tentatively TRBD1 (7 bases). This CDR3 is built from 13 residues. Trimming pared 6 bases from V and 6 bases from J, leaving 13 bases between. The germline CDR1 and CDR2 sequences are MNHEY and SVGAGI. CDR3 DNA: TGTGCCAGCAGCCCCAGGGGGGCGGATACGCAGTATTTT. The encoded protein is CASSPRGADTQYF.

The V call is TRBV5-1, the J call TRBJ1-2; no reliable D call. V lost 0 bases and J 1 base, leaving 7 bases between the germline ends. CDR3 length equals 14 residues. From germline, CDR1 is SGHRS and CDR2 YFSETQ. CDR3 in amino acids: CASSLDVVNYGYTF. For the CDR3, the DNA is TGCGCCAGCAGCTTGGATGTAGTTAACTATGGCTACACCTTC.

The V call is TRBV18, the J call TRBJ2-6; 10 bases align to TRBD1. J was trimmed by 4 bases and V by 8 bases; bases with no gene match: 11. CDR1 and CDR2 (germline): KGHSH, LQKENI. The CDR3 covers 17 residues. CDR3 sequence reads: CASTPGQGPRGANVLTF. The DNA of the CDR3 is TGTGCCAGCACCCCGGGACAGGGGCCCCGCGGGGCCAACGTCCTGACTTTC. The whole variable domain, remainder taken from reference TRBV18 and TRBJ2-6, is NAGVMQNPRHLVRRRGQEARLRCSPMKGHSHVYWYRQLPEEGLKFMVYLQKENIIDESGMPKERFSAEFPKEGPSILRIQQVVRGDSAAYFCASTPGQGPRGANVLTFGAGSRLTVL.

This chain joins TRBV28 and TRBJ2-1, with 7 bases that match TRBD1. The CDR3 runs to 15 residues. Germline assignment: CDR1 MDHEN and CDR2 SYDVKM. Trimming took 1 base from V and 9 from J; bases not matched to a gene: 9. CDR3 DNA: TGTGCCAGCAGTTTATCCCGACAGGGTACCAGTGAGCAGTTCTTC. Translation: CASSLSRQGTSEQFF.

This chain joins TRBV29-1 and TRBJ2-2; either TRBD1 or TRBD2 may supply D (5 bases each). Trimming cost V 6 bases and J 4 bases, with 9 bases left between them. This CDR3 spans 12 amino acids. CDR1 is SQVTM, CDR2 ANQGSEA, per germline. The CDR3 here is CSVGTGTGELFF. In DNA, the CDR3 is TGCAGCGTAGGGACGGGCACCGGGGAGCTGTTTTTT.

The rearrangement uses TRBV5-4 and TRBJ2-2; no definite D call. V lost 6 bases, J lost 0 bases, and 9 bases lay in between. Germline V gene sequence: CDR1 SGHNT, CDR2 YYREEE (reference sequence). The CDR3 covers 14 residues. CDR3 sequence: CASTKAANTGELFF. The CDR3, as DNA: TGTGCCAGCACAAAGGCAGCGAACACCGGGGAGCTGTTTTTT.

The chain employs TRBV9 and TRBJ1-2, with D maybe TRBD1 (5 bases). Germline V CDR1 and CDR2: SGDLS, YYNGEE. The CDR3 covers 13 residues. The ends were cut back, 2 bases at V and 4 bases at J, with 9 bases in the middle. The CDR3 reads CASSVGLLYGYTF. CDR3 coding DNA: TGTGCCAGCAGCGTGGGGCTCCTCTATGGCTACACCTTC.

This chain joins TRBV28 and TRBJ2-5; D unresolved. The CDR3 extends over 12 amino acids. Per the germline V gene, CDR1 is MDHEN and CDR2 is SYDVKM. The V and J ends lost 8 bases and 5 bases respectively, with 12 bases between them. CDR3 nucleotides: TGTGCCAGCGTCGGCCGTCTGGAGACCCAGTACTTC. Translation gives CASVGRLETQYF.

This clone was recorded once. J is TRBJ1-3 and V is TRBV7-8; D call uncertain. This CDR3 region has 18 residues. Germline loops: CDR1 SGHVS, CDR2 FQNEAQ. Trimming removed 1 base from V and 0 bases from J, with 16 bases in between. CDR3 residues: CASSLDRLQSGSGNTIYF. DNA of the CDR3: TGTGCCAGCAGCTTAGATAGGTTACAGTCAGGCTCTGGAAACACCATATATTTT. The variable domain in full, with the rest retrieved from reference TRBV7-8 and TRBJ1-3, is GAGVSQSPRYKVAKRGQDVALRCDPISGHVSLFWYQQALGQGPEFLTYFQNEAQLDKSGLPSDRFFAERPEGSVSTLKIQRTQQEDSAVYLCASSLDRLQSGSGNTIYFGEGSWLTVV.

The chain recombines TRBV7-6 with TRBJ2-1; 8 nucleotides line up with TRBD2. This CDR3 spans 17 amino acids. Germline lookup yields CDR1 SGHVS and CDR2 FNYEAQ. V shed 5 bases and J 6 bases; nucleotides not matched to a gene: 15. This chain's CDR3 is CASSPGVPGLGTNEQFF. CDR3 nucleotides: TGTGCCAGCAGCCCAGGGGTTCCGGGACTAGGAACCAATGAGCAGTTCTTC.

The chain couples TRBV28 to TRBJ2-3, with a weak D call TRBD2 (5 bases). The CDR3 runs to 13 residues. Trimming shortened V by 3 bases and J by 4 bases, and 8 bases separated the two germline ends. Germline V gene lookup returns CDR1 MDHEN and CDR2 SYDVKM. CDR3 DNA sequence: TGTGCCAGCAGTTTCCTAGCAGCAGATACGCAGTATTTT. Encoded protein: CASSFLAADTQYF.

Only one count was recorded for this clone. This chain joins TRBV7-9 and TRBJ2-3; D is ambiguous. CDR3 size: 15 residues. Trimming cost V 4 bases and J 0 bases, with 11 bases left between them. Per germline, CDR1 SEHNR and CDR2 FQNEAQ (reference sequence). The CDR3 DNA follows: TGTGCCAGCAGCTGGTTACGAACTAGCACAGATACGCAGTATTTT. This gives the protein CASSWLRTSTDTQYF.